The TCR beta chain described here comes from a study of T-cell memory formation after mild COVID-19. Findings of the study overall: Mainly in CM and EM were contracting CD4+ clones; CD8+ were in EMRA. Clones that shrank (day 15 to 85) were balanced CD4/CD8, whereas later expanders leaned CD4+.

In germline, CDR1 is MGHDK, CDR2 SYGVNS. The CDR3 extends over 13 amino acids. The germline V and J ends were trimmed by 3 bases and 9 bases, with 12 bases remaining between them. This clonotype was detected only a few times. Its antigen is not known. MiXCR was run by TCRdb on the 5' RACE reads, yielding one entry per CDR3 protein. This table has approximately 82,000 distinct CDR3 sequences, over 10% appearing once. Sequencing was performed on PBMCs or a T cell subset sorted from them (not recorded which). This chain connects TRBV25-1 to TRBJ2-1, with a tentative D call TRBD2 (6 bases). The source of this sequence is a young man who had mild COVID-19 (a few samples of this study predate the infection). Cell type and time point are not known. The CDR3 sequence is CASSDPSDLEQFF. The CDR3 bases are TGTGCCAGCAGTGATCCTAGCGATCTTGAGCAGTTCTTC.